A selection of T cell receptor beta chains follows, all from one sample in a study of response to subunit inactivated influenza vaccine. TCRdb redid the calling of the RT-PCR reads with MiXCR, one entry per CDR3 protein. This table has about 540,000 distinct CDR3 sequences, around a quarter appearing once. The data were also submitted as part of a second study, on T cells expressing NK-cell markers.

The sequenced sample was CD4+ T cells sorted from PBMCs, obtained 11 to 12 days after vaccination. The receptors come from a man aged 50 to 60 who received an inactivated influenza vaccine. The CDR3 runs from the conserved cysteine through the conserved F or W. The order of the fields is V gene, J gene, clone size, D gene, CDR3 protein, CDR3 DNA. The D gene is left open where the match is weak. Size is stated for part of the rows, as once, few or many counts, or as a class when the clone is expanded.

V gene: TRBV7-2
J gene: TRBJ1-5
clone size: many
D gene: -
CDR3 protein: CASSLYNQPQHF
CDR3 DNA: TGTGCCAGCAGCTTATATAATCAGCCCCAGCATTTT

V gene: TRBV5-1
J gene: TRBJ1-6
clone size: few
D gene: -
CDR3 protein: CASSFTGRNSPLHF
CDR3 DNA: TGCGCCAGCAGCTTTACCGGGAGAAATTCACCCCTCCACTTT

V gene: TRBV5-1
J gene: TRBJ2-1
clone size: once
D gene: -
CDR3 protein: CASSLKVGGYNEQFF
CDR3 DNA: TGCGCCAGCAGCTTGAAAGTTGGGGGCTACAATGAGCAGTTCTTC

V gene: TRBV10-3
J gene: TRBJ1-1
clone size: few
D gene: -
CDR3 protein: CAISDVPGFTEAFF
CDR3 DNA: TGTGCCATCAGTGATGTCCCGGGGTTCACTGAAGCTTTCTTT

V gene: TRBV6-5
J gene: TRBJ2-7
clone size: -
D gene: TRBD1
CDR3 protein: CASSYLGQGTYEQYF
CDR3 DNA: TGTGCCAGCAGTTATCTTGGACAGGGGACCTACGAGCAGTACTTC

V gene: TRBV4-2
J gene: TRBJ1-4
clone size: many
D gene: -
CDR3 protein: CASSPQNEKLFF
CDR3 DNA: TGTGCCAGCAGCCCCCAGAATGAAAAACTGTTTTTT

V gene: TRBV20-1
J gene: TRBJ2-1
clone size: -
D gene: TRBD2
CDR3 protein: CSASGREGLYNEQFF
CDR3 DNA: TGCAGTGCTAGTGGGCGGGAGGGACTCTACAATGAGCAGTTCTTC

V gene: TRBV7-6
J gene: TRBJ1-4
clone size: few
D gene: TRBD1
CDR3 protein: CASSLTTGVEGNEKLFF
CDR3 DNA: TGTGCCAGCAGCTTAACGACAGGGGTTGAGGGAAATGAAAAACTGTTTTTT

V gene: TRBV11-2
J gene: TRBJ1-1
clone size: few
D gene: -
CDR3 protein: CASSLSQGIEAFF
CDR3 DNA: TGTGCCAGCAGCTTATCCCAGGGAATAGAAGCTTTCTTT

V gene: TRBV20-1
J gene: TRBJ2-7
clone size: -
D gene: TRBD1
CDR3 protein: CSADTGAYEQYF
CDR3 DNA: TGCAGTGCTGACACAGGGGCCTACGAGCAGTACTTC

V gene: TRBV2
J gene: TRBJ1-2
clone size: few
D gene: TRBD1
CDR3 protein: CASRQRDRGANYGYTF
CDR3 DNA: TGTGCCAGCAGACAAAGAGACAGGGGCGCTAACTATGGCTACACCTTC

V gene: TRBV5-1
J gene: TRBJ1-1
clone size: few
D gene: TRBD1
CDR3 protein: CASSWGQGAVEAFF
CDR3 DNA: TGCGCCAGCAGCTGGGGACAGGGGGCGGTTGAAGCTTTCTTT

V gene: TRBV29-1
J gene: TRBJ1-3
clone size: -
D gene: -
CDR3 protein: CSVEGPGTGNTIYF
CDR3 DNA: TGCAGCGTTGAAGGGCCAGGGACTGGAAACACCATATATTTT

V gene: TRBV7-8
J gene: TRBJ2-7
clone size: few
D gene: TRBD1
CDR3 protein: CASSLGPRQGYEQYF
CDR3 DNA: TGTGCCAGCAGCTTAGGCCCCAGACAGGGGTACGAGCAGTACTTC

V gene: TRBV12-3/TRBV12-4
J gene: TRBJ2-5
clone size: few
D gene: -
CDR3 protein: CASSLAKGGVETQYF
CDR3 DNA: TGTGCCAGCAGTTTGGCAAAGGGGGGTGTGGAGACCCAGTACTTC

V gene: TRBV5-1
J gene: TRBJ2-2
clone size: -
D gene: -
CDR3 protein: CASSLFGGLVNTGELFF
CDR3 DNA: TGCGCCAGCAGCTTATTCGGGGGCCTTGTGAACACCGGGGAGCTGTTTTTT

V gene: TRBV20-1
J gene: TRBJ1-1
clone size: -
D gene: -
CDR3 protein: CSASVGDGLMNTEAFF
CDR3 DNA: TGCAGTGCTTCGGTCGGGGACGGATTAATGAACACTGAAGCTTTCTTT

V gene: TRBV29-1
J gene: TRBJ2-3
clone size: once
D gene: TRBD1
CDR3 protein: CSAGSRQGTDTQYF
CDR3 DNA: TGCAGCGCCGGGTCACGACAGGGTACAGATACGCAGTATTTT

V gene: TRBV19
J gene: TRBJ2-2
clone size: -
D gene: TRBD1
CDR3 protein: CASSIDRANTGELFF
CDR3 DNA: TGTGCCAGTAGTATTGACAGGGCGAACACCGGGGAGCTGTTTTTT

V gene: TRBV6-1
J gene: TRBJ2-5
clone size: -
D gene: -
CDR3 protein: CASSEALRGGQETQYF
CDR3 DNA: TGTGCCAGCAGTGAAGCGCTTCGGGGCGGACAAGAGACCCAGTACTTC

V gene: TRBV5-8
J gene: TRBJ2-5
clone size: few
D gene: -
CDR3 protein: CASSLVLRQETQYF
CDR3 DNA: TGTGCCAGCAGCTTGGTTCTCAGGCAAGAGACCCAGTACTTC

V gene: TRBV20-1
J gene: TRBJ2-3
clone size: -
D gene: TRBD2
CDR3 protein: CSARVGTSPDTQYF
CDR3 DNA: TGCAGTGCTAGGGTAGGGACTAGCCCAGATACGCAGTATTTT

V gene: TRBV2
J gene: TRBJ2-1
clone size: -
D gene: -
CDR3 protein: CASTPARRYSYNEQFF
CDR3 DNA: TGTGCCAGCACCCCCGCGCGGAGGTACTCCTACAATGAGCAGTTCTTC

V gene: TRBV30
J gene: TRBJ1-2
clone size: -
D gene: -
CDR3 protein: CAWSRQSYGYTF
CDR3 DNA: TGTGCCTGGAGTCGGCAGAGCTATGGCTACACCTTC

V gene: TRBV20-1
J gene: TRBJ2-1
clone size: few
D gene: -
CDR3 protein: CSAELYGYNEQFF
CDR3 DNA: TGCAGTGCCGAGCTCTACGGGTACAATGAGCAGTTCTTC

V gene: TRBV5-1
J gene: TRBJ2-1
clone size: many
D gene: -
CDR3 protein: CASSLAGSSYNEQFF
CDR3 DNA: TGCGCCAGCAGCTTGGCCGGGAGCTCCTACAATGAGCAGTTCTTC

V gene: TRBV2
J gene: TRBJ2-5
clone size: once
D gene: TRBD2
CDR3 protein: CASTGGRSETQYF
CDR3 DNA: TGTGCCAGTACCGGCGGGAGGTCTGAGACCCAGTACTTC

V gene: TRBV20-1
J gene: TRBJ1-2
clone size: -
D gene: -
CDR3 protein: CSASGREDYGYTF
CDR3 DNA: TGCAGTGCTTCTGGGAGGGAAGACTATGGCTACACCTTC

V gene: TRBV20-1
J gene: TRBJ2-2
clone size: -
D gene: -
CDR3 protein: CSASREANTGELFF
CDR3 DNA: TGCAGTGCTAGTAGGGAAGCGAACACCGGGGAGCTGTTTTTT

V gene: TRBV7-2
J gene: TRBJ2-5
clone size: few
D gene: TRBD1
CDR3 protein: CASSLQTGVQETQYF
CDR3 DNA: TGTGCCAGCAGCCTGCAGACAGGGGTACAAGAGACCCAGTACTTC

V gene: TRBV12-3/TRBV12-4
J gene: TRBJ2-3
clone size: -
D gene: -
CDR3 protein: CASSLVIWDTQYF
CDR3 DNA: TGTGCCAGCAGTTTAGTTATTTGGGATACGCAGTATTTT

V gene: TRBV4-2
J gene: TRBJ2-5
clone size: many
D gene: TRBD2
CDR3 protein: CASSPGLGTSGGETQYF
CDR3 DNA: TGTGCCAGCAGCCCGGGGCTCGGGACTAGCGGAGGAGAGACCCAGTACTTC

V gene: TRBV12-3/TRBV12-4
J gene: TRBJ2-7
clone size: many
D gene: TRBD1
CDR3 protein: CASGETGGSSYEQYF
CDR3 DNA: TGTGCCAGCGGAGAAACAGGGGGATCGTCCTACGAGCAGTACTTC

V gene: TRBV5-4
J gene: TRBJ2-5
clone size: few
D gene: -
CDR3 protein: CASSLSRGPIQETQYF
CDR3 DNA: TGTGCCAGCAGCTTATCGAGGGGACCCATTCAAGAGACCCAGTACTTC

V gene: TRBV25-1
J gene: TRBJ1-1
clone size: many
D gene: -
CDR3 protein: CASSPEYEGTEAFF
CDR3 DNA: TGTGCCAGCAGTCCTGAATATGAGGGCACTGAAGCTTTCTTT

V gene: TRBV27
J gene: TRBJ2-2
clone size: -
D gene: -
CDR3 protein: CASRVYGGLGSSQGLGELFF
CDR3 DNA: TGTGCCAGCAGAGTTTACGGGGGATTGGGGAGTTCGCAGGGTTTGGGGGAGCTGTTTTTT

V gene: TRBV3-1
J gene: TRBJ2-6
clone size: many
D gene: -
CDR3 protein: CASSQDEGPSGANVLTF
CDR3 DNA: TGTGCCAGCAGCCAAGATGAGGGTCCTTCTGGGGCCAACGTCCTGACTTTC